The rows below give T cell receptor beta chains drawn from one sample of a study of shared clonotypes between healthy human individuals. The table came from immunoSEQ multiplex PCR; TCRdb's copy has only in-frame clones and leaves some out. This table has 550,000 to 650,000 clones, approximately 96% appearing once. Sequencing was done on a sample of naive CD8+ T cells sorted from blood. The receptors stem from a woman in her 30s in good health. Both conserved end residues are part of each CDR3. D genes are given only for firm matches.

d_call: .; v_call: TRBV7-9; j_call: TRBJ2-7; cdr3_aa: CASSFPRGTPGGYEQYF; cdr3_nt: TGTGCCAGCAGCTTCCCCCGTGGGACCCCCGGCGGCTACGAGCAGTACTTC
d_call: TRBD2; v_call: TRBV27; j_call: TRBJ2-2; cdr3_aa: CASSFSGRGTGELFF; cdr3_nt: TGTGCCAGCAGTTTTAGCGGGAGAGGCACCGGGGAGCTGTTTTTT
d_call: .; v_call: TRBV28; j_call: TRBJ1-2; cdr3_aa: CASSPGTGRSGYTF; cdr3_nt: TGTGCCAGCAGTCCCGGGACGGGCCGCTCTGGCTACACCTTC
d_call: .; v_call: TRBV7-9; j_call: TRBJ2-2; cdr3_aa: CASSTGLAGIGELFF; cdr3_nt: TGTGCCAGCAGCACCGGCCTAGCAGGGATCGGGGAGCTGTTTTTT
d_call: TRBD2; v_call: TRBV11-2; j_call: TRBJ2-1; cdr3_aa: CASSLILADEQFF; cdr3_nt: TGTGCCAGCAGCTTAATACTAGCGGATGAGCAGTTCTTC
d_call: .; v_call: TRBV27; j_call: TRBJ2-5; cdr3_aa: CASSLSTLGETQYF; cdr3_nt: TGTGCCAGCAGTTTATCAACCCTTGGGGAGACCCAGTACTTC
d_call: .; v_call: TRBV27; j_call: TRBJ2-7; cdr3_aa: CASSLFSRGEQYF; cdr3_nt: TGTGCCAGCAGTTTATTCTCTCGGGGCGAGCAGTACTTC
d_call: .; v_call: TRBV2; j_call: TRBJ1-2; cdr3_aa: CASSDGSDGYTF; cdr3_nt: TGTGCCAGCAGTGACGGGTCGGATGGCTACACCTTC
d_call: TRBD2; v_call: TRBV7-3; j_call: TRBJ2-2; cdr3_aa: CASSLVAGNTGELFF; cdr3_nt: TGTGCCAGCAGCTTAGTAGCGGGCAACACCGGGGAGCTGTTTTTT
d_call: .; v_call: TRBV1; j_call: TRBJ2-6; cdr3_aa: CTSRANVLTF; cdr3_nt: TGCACCAGCAGGGCCAACGTCCTGACTTTC
d_call: .; v_call: TRBV11-2; j_call: TRBJ1-3; cdr3_aa: CASSLDASGNTIYF; cdr3_nt: TGTGCCAGCAGCTTAGACGCCTCTGGAAACACCATATATTTT
d_call: TRBD1; v_call: TRBV6-1; j_call: TRBJ1-2; cdr3_aa: CASSEPDRVYGYTF; cdr3_nt: TGTGCCAGCAGCGAGCCCGACAGGGTCTATGGCTACACCTTC
d_call: .; v_call: TRBV7-9; j_call: TRBJ1-1; cdr3_aa: CASSFSTPYAGAFF; cdr3_nt: TGTGCCAGCAGCTTCTCTACCCCCTACGCCGGGGCTTTCTTT
d_call: .; v_call: TRBV5-4; j_call: TRBJ1-1; cdr3_aa: CASSSGTRNTEAFF; cdr3_nt: TGTGCCAGCAGCTCCGGGACAAGGAACACTGAAGCTTTCTTT
d_call: TRBD1; v_call: TRBV7-6; j_call: TRBJ1-4; cdr3_aa: CASSLSQGADEKLFF; cdr3_nt: TGTGCCAGCAGCCTCTCGCAGGGGGCTGATGAAAAACTGTTTTTT
d_call: .; v_call: TRBV27; j_call: TRBJ2-7; cdr3_aa: CASSLIGETYEQYF; cdr3_nt: TGTGCCAGCAGTTTAATTGGGGAAACCTACGAGCAGTACTTC
d_call: .; v_call: TRBV27; j_call: TRBJ2-3; cdr3_aa: CASSLYPGTSTDTQYF; cdr3_nt: TGTGCCAGCAGTTTATACCCGGGAACTAGCACAGATACGCAGTATTTT